Here is one T cell receptor (beta chain) with its context. This entry belongs to a study of blood T cell repertoires in COVID-19. Profiled with immunoSEQ multiplex PCR; TCRdb holds only in-frame clones, not every one. The sample includes about 98,000 clones, about 85% of them seen just once. The CDR3 has 17 residues. Losses at the gene ends were 0 bases for V and 5 bases for J; bases not matched to a gene: 10. CDR1 is SGHNT and CDR2 is YYREEE in the germline V gene (reference sequence). The gene calls are TRBV5-4 and TRBJ2-2; TRBD2 agrees at 7 bases. Sequenced sample: peripheral blood. The receptor was isolated from a man in his 70s with acute or convalescent COVID-19. For the CDR3, the DNA is TGTGCCAGCAGCTTGGACGGGGGGACCGGAAAGACCGGGGAGCTGTTTTTT. Translating it yields CASSLDGGTGKTGELFF.